The 17 T cell receptor beta chains in this list originate from one sample, sequenced in a study of T-cell reconstitution after alpha-beta-depleted transplantation in children. Unique molecular identifiers were incorporated during preparation of the TCRbeta library. TCRdb fed the PCR reads into MiXCR, producing one record per CDR3 protein. The sample has tens of thousands of distinct CDR3 sequences, 5.5% to 7.5% seen once. Sequenced here: PBMCs, mostly from graft donor cells, sampled 60 days after TCRalphabeta/CD19-depleted stem cell transplant. The receptors stem from a female patient aged 2 to 10 who had a stem cell transplant for aplastic anemia, so the T cells may come from the graft donor.

This clonotype was counted ten times or more. The chain employs TRBV7-2 and TRBJ1-2, with a tentative D call TRBD1 (6 bases). This CDR3 contains 14 residues. V shed 5 bases and J shed 5 bases, with 15 bases lying between them. CDR1 is SGHTA and CDR2 is FQGNSA in the germline V gene. Written as DNA, the CDR3 is TGTGCCAGCAGCCCCCTTGGACAGATTTATGGCTACACCTTC. It yields the protein CASSPLGQIYGYTF.

This clonotype was seen many times. The J gene is TRBJ2-7, the V gene TRBV11-2; D uncertain. The germline V and J ends were trimmed by 5 bases and 0 bases, with 8 bases remaining between them. Germline V gene lookup returns CDR1 SGHAT and CDR2 FQNNGV. The CDR3 runs to 13 residues. The CDR3 coding sequence is TGTGCCAGCAGCCTCGCAGTCTCCTACGAGCAGTACTTC. Amino acids: CASSLAVSYEQYF.

This clonotype was counted ten times or more. The chain uses TRBV7-9 and TRBJ2-5, with 8 bases fitting TRBD2. The germline CDR1 and CDR2 sequences are SEHNR and FQNEAQ (reference sequence). The CDR3 is made up of 14 amino acids. V was pared by 0 bases and J by 5 bases, with 2 bases of the junction left unmatched. The DNA for the CDR3 is TGTGCCAGCAGCTTAGCCGGGAGGGTGGAGACCCAGTACTTC. Translated: CASSLAGRVETQYF.

The chain uses TRBV30 and TRBJ2-1; TRBD2 matches 7 bases. V shed 2 bases and J 0 bases; nucleotides not matched to a gene: 7. The CDR3 is 16 amino acids. Germline V gene sequence: CDR1 GTSNPN, CDR2 SVGIG (reference sequence). The CDR3, as DNA: TGTGCCTGGAGTCCCCTAGCGGCGAGCTCCTACAATGAGCAGTTCTTC. Amino acids: CAWSPLAASSYNEQFF. The full variable domain, completed using reference TRBV30 and TRBJ2-1, is SQTIHQWPATLVQPVGSPLSLECTVEGTSNPNLYWYRQAAGRGLQLLFYSVGIGQISSEVPQNLSASRPQDRQFILSSKKLLLSDSGFYLCAWSPLAASSYNEQFFGPGTRLTVL.

This clonotype came up a few times. This sequence joins TRBV6-1 and TRBJ2-7; D is possibly TRBD1 or TRBD2 (5 bases each). V dropped 4 bases and J dropped 4 bases, with 11 bases sitting between them. CDR3 length: 13 residues. Germline loops: CDR1 MNHNS, CDR2 SASEGT. CDR3: CASSAGRGYEQYF. In DNA, the CDR3 is TGTGCCAGCAGTGCGGGAAGGGGTTACGAGCAGTACTTC.

The chain couples TRBV30 to TRBJ1-4, with no clear D. This CDR3 contains 15 residues. V was pared by 2 bases and J by 0 bases, with 10 bases between. Germline lookup yields CDR1 GTSNPN and CDR2 SVGIG (reference sequence). CDR3 bases: TGTGCCTGGAGTTTGGGGATTGCAACTAATGAAAAACTGTTTTTT. Amino acid sequence: CAWSLGIATNEKLFF. Looking up the rest from reference TRBV30 and TRBJ1-4 gives the full variable domain: SQTIHQWPATLVQPVGSPLSLECTVEGTSNPNLYWYRQAAGRGLQLLFYSVGIGQISSEVPQNLSASRPQDRQFILSSKKLLLSDSGFYLCAWSLGIATNEKLFFGSGTQLSVL.

The rearrangement uses TRBV30 and TRBJ2-1, with D perhaps TRBD2 (5 bases). The CDR3 contains 11 residues. Germline CDR1 is GTSNPN and CDR2 is SVGIG (reference sequence). Between the trimmed V and J ends, which lost 5 bases and 6 bases, there was a span of 8 bases. The CDR3 region has the DNA TGTGCCTGGGGGAGTTTCAATGAGCAGTTCTTC. Translation: CAWGSFNEQFF.

Here the CDR3 reads CASSLWREWDNEQFF. The CDR3 nucleotides are TGTGCCAGCAGCTTATGGCGGGAGTGGGACAATGAGCAGTTCTTC. The V gene is TRBV7-9, the J gene TRBJ2-1, with 7 bases fitting TRBD2. Germline V lookup: CDR1 SEHNR, CDR2 FQNEAQ (reference sequence). The CDR3 extends over 15 amino acids. The V segment lost 2 bases and the J segment 5 bases; nucleotides outside the gene matches: 6.

In its sample, this clonotype was seen many times. This chain links TRBV4-3 with TRBJ2-1; D uncertain. The CDR3 has 15 amino acids. CDR1 and CDR2 (germline): LGHNA, YSLEER. V was clipped by 0 bases and J by 6 bases, with 12 bases between them. CDR3 nucleotides: TGCGCCAGCAGCCAAGATCGGAGAAGGGCCAATGAGCAGTTCTTC. This sequence encodes CASSQDRRRANEQFF.

This clonotype was found many times. This sequence joins TRBV20-1 and TRBJ1-4, with a possible D match to TRBD1 (5 bases). CDR3 length: 13 residues. Between the trimmed V and J ends, which lost 6 bases and 5 bases, there was a span of 13 bases. Germline V gene sequence: CDR1 DFQATT, CDR2 SNEGSKA (reference sequence). In DNA form, the CDR3 reads TGCAGTGCCCAGGGCGTGGGGAATGAAAAACTGTTTTTT. Its translation is CSAQGVGNEKLFF.

This clonotype was recorded many times. The chain couples TRBV20-1 to TRBJ2-5; D not certain. CDR3 size: 13 residues. V was pared by 3 bases and J by 0 bases, with 8 bases between. Germline V gives CDR1 DFQATT, CDR2 SNEGSKA (reference sequence). The CDR3 loop is CSARTGYQETQYF. The CDR3 region has the DNA TGCAGTGCTAGGACCGGGTACCAAGAGACCCAGTACTTC.

The rearrangement links TRBV6-4 to TRBJ2-3; 10 bases are shared with TRBD2. V shed 0 bases and J 4 bases; nucleotides not matched to a gene: 1. CDR3 length: 15 residues. CDR1 and CDR2 (germline): MRHNA, SNTAGT. The DNA of the CDR3 is TGTGCCAGCAGTGACTCTCTAGCGGGGGCAGATACGCAGTATTTT. It specifies CASSDSLAGADTQYF.

This chain uses TRBV5-6 with TRBJ2-7; TRBD1 aligns across 9 bases. Germline V gives CDR1 SGHDT, CDR2 YYEEEE. The CDR3 is 15 amino acids. V was pared by 4 bases and J by 3 bases, with 8 bases of the junction left unmatched. The CDR3 sequence: CASSLMGQGGYEQYF. The CDR3 coding sequence is TGTGCCAGCAGCCTAATGGGACAGGGCGGCTACGAGCAGTACTTC.

There are many counts of this clonotype. The chain employs TRBV18 and TRBJ2-7; perhaps D is TRBD1 or TRBD2 (5 bases each). This CDR3 spans 15 amino acids. The V gene's germline CDR1 is KGHSH and CDR2 LQKENI. V was shortened by 4 bases and J by 0 bases, with 13 bases between the two germline ends. CDR3 DNA: TGTGCCAGCTCACGATTCGGGGACCGCTCCTACGAGCAGTACTTC. Protein sequence: CASSRFGDRSYEQYF.

This clonotype appeared many times. This sequence joins TRBV11-2 and TRBJ2-5, with TRBD2 identical over 7 bases. The CDR3 loop spans 15 amino acids. CDR1 is SGHAT and CDR2 is FQNNGV in the germline V gene. The V gene end was trimmed by 3 bases and the J gene end by 1 base; junction bases not matched to a gene: 5. CDR3 amino acids: CASSFSTSVQETQYF. CDR3 sequence (DNA): TGTGCCAGCAGCTTCAGCACTAGCGTCCAAGAGACCCAGTACTTC.

The rearrangement uses TRBV14 and TRBJ2-1, with TRBD1 identical over 7 bases. V shed 3 bases, J shed 8 bases, and the junction held 10 bases outside the gene matches. The CDR3 consists of 15 residues. Germline loops: CDR1 SGHDN, CDR2 FVKESK. In nucleotides, the CDR3 is TGTGCCAGCAGCCAGACAGGGCTGCTCAGAGATGAGCAGTTCTTC. Encoded protein: CASSQTGLLRDEQFF.

This clonotype was recorded many times. The chain has TRBV12-3 or TRBV12-4 and TRBJ2-7, with D possibly TRBD2 on 5 matching bases. The CDR3 extends over 15 amino acids. The ends were cut back, 2 bases at V and 0 bases at J, with 11 bases in the middle. CDR3 DNA: TGTGCCAGCAGTTTATCGGCGGGCGGCTCCTACGAGCAGTACGTC. Its translation is CASSLSAGGSYEQYV.